The next 24 T cell receptor beta chains were all read from a single sample in a study of blood T cells in healthy people across ages. Next came a second PCR, run for 7 to 11 cycles, which used a sample-barcoded 5' primer along with a J-beta primer mix. TCRdb reprocessed the 5' RACE reads with MiXCR, giving one entry per CDR3 protein. The sample lists 1 million or so distinct CDR3 sequences, 45% occurring once. Sequenced: blood. The receptor set was obtained from an older woman in good health.

V gene TRBV3-1 combines with J gene TRBJ2-5, with 14 bases matching TRBD2. The V gene end was trimmed by 3 bases and the J gene end by 0 bases; junction bases not matched to a gene: 3. This CDR3 is built from 17 residues. The germline V gene has CDR1 LGHDT and CDR2 YNNKEL (reference sequence). CDR3 region: CASSQGLAGAYQETQYF. In nucleotides, the CDR3 is TGTGCCAGCAGCCAGGGACTAGCGGGGGCCTACCAAGAGACCCAGTACTTC.

V and J are TRBV27 and TRBJ2-1, with TRBD2 identical over 7 bases. Germline V gene sequence: CDR1 MNHEY, CDR2 SMNVEV (reference sequence). Losses at the gene ends were 5 bases for V and 3 bases for J; bases not matched to a gene: 16. The CDR3 runs 18 residues. The CDR3 spells CASSHSRGTGGSYNEQFF. DNA for the CDR3: TGTGCCAGCAGTCACTCCCGAGGGACTGGCGGGAGCTACAATGAGCAGTTCTTC.

This clonotype has only a few counts. This sequence joins TRBV12-3 or TRBV12-4 and TRBJ1-5; 10 bases are shared with TRBD1. The CDR3 consists of 16 residues. V gave up 4 bases and J gave up 4 bases; unmatched junction bases: 7. The CDR3 sequence is CASSSSDRGLNQPQHF. The CDR3 nucleotides read TGTGCCAGCAGTTCCTCCGACAGGGGGCTAAATCAGCCCCAGCATTTT.

The rearrangement uses TRBV16 and TRBJ1-6; D is perhaps TRBD1 (6 bases). Germline V gene sequence: CDR1 KGHSY, CDR2 FQNENV. With 4 bases removed from V and 11 bases from J, the gap between germline ends came to 15 bases. This CDR3 has 14 amino acids. The CDR3 is CASSPRNRGTPLHF. CDR3 coding DNA: TGTGCCAGCAGCCCCCGGAATAGGGGGACACCCCTCCACTTT.

The V call is TRBV6-4, the J call TRBJ2-6; D remains unclear. This CDR3 is built from 15 residues. Per the germline V gene, CDR1 is MRHNA and CDR2 is SNTAGT. The ends were cut back, 6 bases at V and 0 bases at J, with 9 bases in the middle. Here the CDR3 DNA reads TGTGCCAGCAGAGTCACTCCCTCTGGGGCCAACGTCCTGACTTTC. This sequence encodes CASRVTPSGANVLTF.

V and J are TRBV11-1 and TRBJ2-5; TRBD1 is a possible D gene (6 bases). CDR1 is SGHAT and CDR2 is FQDESV in the germline V gene (reference sequence). The CDR3 consists of 16 residues. Deletions cut 0 bases from V and 5 bases from J, with 16 bases between. CDR3 sequence reads: CASSLALGAGVETQYF. Here the CDR3 DNA reads TGTGCCAGCAGCTTAGCTCTGGGGGCCGGAGTGGAGACCCAGTACTTC. The variable domain in full, with the rest retrieved from reference TRBV11-1 and TRBJ2-5, is EAEVAQSPRYKITEKSQAVAFWCDPISGHATLYWYRQILGQGPELLVQFQDESVVDDSQLPKDRFSAERLKGVDSTLKIQPAELGDSAMYLCASSLALGAGVETQYFGPGTRLLVL.

This chain joins TRBV18 and TRBJ2-5; no reliable D call. V shed 8 bases and J shed 1 base, with 11 bases lying between them. This CDR3 is built from 13 residues. Germline assignment: CDR1 KGHSH and CDR2 LQKENI. CDR3 loop: CASSPPFQETQYF. CDR3 bases: TGTGCCAGCAGCCCCCCTTTCCAAGAGACCCAGTACTTC.

This chain links TRBV7-8 with TRBJ2-3; 10 bases line up with TRBD2. The CDR3 has 16 residues. Germline trimming cut 3 bases from V and 4 bases from J; bases unmatched to any gene: 7. The germline CDR1 and CDR2 sequences are SGHVS and FQNEAQ. CDR3 region: CASSFSSGRAADTQYF. CDR3 in DNA: TGTGCCAGCAGCTTTTCGAGCGGGAGGGCCGCAGATACGCAGTATTTT.

This chain uses TRBV6-6 with TRBJ1-5; 8 nucleotides agree with TRBD1. After removal of 5 bases from V and 2 bases from J, the junction contained 2 bases not matched to a gene. This CDR3 spans 14 amino acids. Per the germline V gene, CDR1 is MNHNY and CDR2 is SVGAGI (reference sequence). The CDR3 reads CASSMGQGNQPQHF. In DNA, the CDR3 is TGTGCCAGCAGTATGGGACAGGGCAATCAGCCCCAGCATTTT.

This chain links TRBV6-1 with TRBJ2-7, with 8 bases identical to TRBD1. In germline, CDR1 is MNHNS, CDR2 SASEGT. Trimming took 8 bases from V and 0 from J; bases not matched to a gene: 9. This CDR3 spans 15 amino acids. CDR3 protein: CASYPGGLISYEQYF. In DNA, the CDR3 is TGTGCCAGCTACCCAGGGGGCCTGATCTCCTACGAGCAGTACTTC.

The chain links TRBV10-3 to TRBJ2-7; TRBD2 is a possible D gene (5 bases). The germline gives CDR1 ENHRY, CDR2 SYGVKD. The length of the CDR3 is 14 residues. V was trimmed by 0 bases and J by 7 bases, leaving 13 bases between them. The CDR3 nucleotides read TGTGCCATCAGTGAGTCGCGAGGGAACAATGAGCAGTACTTC. It encodes CAISESRGNNEQYF.

This chain uses TRBV4-2 with TRBJ2-5; D not resolved. Judging by the DNA end, TRBJ2-7 fits better; the J call may be wrong. The CDR3 has 12 amino acids. Germline loops: CDR1 LGHNA, CDR2 YNFKEQ. CDR3 in DNA: TGTGCCAGCAGCCAGGGTGTGGACGAGCAGTACTTC. This encodes CASSQGVDEQYF.

V and J are TRBV27 and TRBJ2-1; TRBD1 is a possible D gene (7 bases). The DNA end is more similar to TRBJ2-7, so the J call may be wrong. Germline V gene sequence: CDR1 MNHEY, CDR2 SMNVEV (reference sequence). This CDR3 comprises 13 residues. The CDR3 DNA follows: TGTGCCAGCAGTTTTCAGGGGGGCAATGAGCAGTACTTC. Its translation: CASSFQGGNEQYF.

V gene TRBV2 combines with J gene TRBJ1-1; possible D gene TRBD1, 5 bases. Trimming left V 4 bases short and J 6 bases short, with 15 bases between. Germline CDR1 reads SNHLY; CDR2 reads FYNNEI. CDR3 length equals 14 residues. The CDR3 reads CASSVLVGGAEAFF. The CDR3 DNA sequence: TGTGCCAGCAGTGTACTGGTCGGGGGGGCTGAAGCTTTCTTT.

This chain connects TRBV27 to TRBJ1-5, with D perhaps TRBD1 (5 bases). CDR1 is MNHEY, CDR2 SMNVEV, per germline (reference sequence). This CDR3 is built from 19 residues. The ends were cut back, 6 bases at V and 6 bases at J, with 30 bases in the middle. The CDR3 loop reads CASREGPGRGNPESQPQHF. The CDR3, as DNA: TGTGCCAGCAGGGAAGGGCCGGGACGGGGGAACCCGGAGAGTCAGCCCCAGCATTTT.

The V call is TRBV29-1, the J call TRBJ1-2; D uncertain. CDR3 length equals 12 residues. The germline gives CDR1 SQVTM, CDR2 ANQGSEA. V gave up 6 bases and J gave up 0 bases, with 8 bases separating them. CDR3 nucleotide sequence: TGCAGCGTGGGGAGTACTAACTATGGCTACACCTTC. This gives the protein CSVGSTNYGYTF. Full variable domain (remainder filled in from reference TRBV29-1 and TRBJ1-2): SAVISQKPSRDICQRGTSLTIQCQVDSQVTMMFWYRQQPGQSLTLIATANQGSEATYESGFVIDKFPISRPNLTFSTLTVSNMSPEDSSIYLCSVGSTNYGYTFGSGTRLTVV.

CDR3 nucleotides: TGTGCCAGCAGCCAAGGTCAATTGAGGGACAGGGGCCACGAGCAGTACTTC. Amino acids: CASSQGQLRDRGHEQYF. The V call is TRBV3-1, the J call TRBJ2-5; 10 bases are shared with TRBD1. The DNA matches TRBJ2-7 better at its end, which makes the J call doubtful. CDR3 length: 17 amino acids. Germline V lookup: CDR1 LGHDT, CDR2 YNNKEL (reference sequence).

The chain couples TRBV12-3 or TRBV12-4 to TRBJ2-7; 7 bases agree with TRBD1. CDR3 length: 15 residues. J gave up 0 bases and V 4 bases, and 6 bases lay outside the gene matches. The CDR3: CASSYETGTSYEQYF. The DNA for the CDR3 is TGTGCCAGCAGTTACGAGACAGGGACCTCCTACGAGCAGTACTTC.

This clonotype came up a few times. CDR3 region: CATSRAAGGHYGYTF. The DNA of the CDR3 is TGTGCCACCAGCAGAGCGGCAGGGGGACACTATGGCTACACCTTC. J is TRBJ1-2 and V is TRBV15, with 7 bases fitting TRBD1. Losses at the gene ends were 1 base for V and 3 bases for J; bases not matched to a gene: 5. This CDR3 contains 15 residues. In germline, CDR1 is LNHNV, CDR2 YYDKDF (reference sequence).

This clonotype appeared a few times. The chain links TRBV18 to TRBJ2-2; the D gene is possibly TRBD1 (6 bases). In germline, CDR1 is KGHSH, CDR2 LQKENI. The CDR3 contains 16 residues. V was trimmed by 4 bases and J by 1 base, leaving 13 bases between them. The CDR3 spells CASSLGTPRNTGELFF. In DNA, the CDR3 is TGTGCCAGCTCACTCGGGACACCACGGAACACCGGGGAGCTGTTTTTT.

The chain recombines TRBV9 with TRBJ2-1; no clear D. The CDR3 extends over 15 amino acids. V shed 1 base and J shed 5 bases, with 13 bases lying between them. Germline CDR1 reads SGDLS; CDR2 reads YYNGEE. CDR3 in DNA: TGTGCCAGCAGCGTACAGTCCTCAATGAACAATGAGCAGTTCTTC. Its protein is CASSVQSSMNNEQFF.

This clonotype was seen only a few times. V is TRBV29-1 and J is TRBJ2-1; D ambiguous. The CDR3 sequence is 12 residues long. Germline V CDR1 and CDR2: SQVTM, ANQGSEA. The V end lost 3 bases, the J end lost 4 bases, and 7 bases lay between the germline ends. The CDR3 region has the DNA TGCAGCGTTGAGGTGGATTACAATGAGCAGTTCTTC. This sequence encodes CSVEVDYNEQFF.

This rearrangement joins TRBV2 to TRBJ2-1; 14 bases fit TRBD2. CDR1 and CDR2 (germline): SNHLY, FYNNEI. V gave up 2 bases and J gave up 3 bases; unmatched junction bases: 6. The CDR3 spans 18 residues. The CDR3 here is CASSESGTSGGDYNEQFF. In DNA form, the CDR3 reads TGTGCCAGCAGTGAATCGGGGACTAGCGGGGGAGACTACAATGAGCAGTTCTTC. The variable domain in full, with the rest retrieved from reference TRBV2 and TRBJ2-1, is EPEVTQTPSHQVTQMGQEVILRCVPISNHLYFYWYRQILGQKVEFLVSFYNNEISEKSEIFDDQFSVERPDGSNFTLKIRSTKLEDSAMYFCASSESGTSGGDYNEQFFGPGTRLTVL.

This chain joins TRBV14 and TRBJ1-2; 8 nucleotides align to TRBD1. CDR3 length: 12 amino acids. The germline V gene has CDR1 SGHDN and CDR2 FVKESK. J gave up 9 bases and V 4 bases, and 4 bases lay outside the gene matches. The CDR3 here is CASSPGQGSYTF. The CDR3 nucleotides are TGTGCCAGCAGCCCCGGACAGGGTAGCTACACCTTC.